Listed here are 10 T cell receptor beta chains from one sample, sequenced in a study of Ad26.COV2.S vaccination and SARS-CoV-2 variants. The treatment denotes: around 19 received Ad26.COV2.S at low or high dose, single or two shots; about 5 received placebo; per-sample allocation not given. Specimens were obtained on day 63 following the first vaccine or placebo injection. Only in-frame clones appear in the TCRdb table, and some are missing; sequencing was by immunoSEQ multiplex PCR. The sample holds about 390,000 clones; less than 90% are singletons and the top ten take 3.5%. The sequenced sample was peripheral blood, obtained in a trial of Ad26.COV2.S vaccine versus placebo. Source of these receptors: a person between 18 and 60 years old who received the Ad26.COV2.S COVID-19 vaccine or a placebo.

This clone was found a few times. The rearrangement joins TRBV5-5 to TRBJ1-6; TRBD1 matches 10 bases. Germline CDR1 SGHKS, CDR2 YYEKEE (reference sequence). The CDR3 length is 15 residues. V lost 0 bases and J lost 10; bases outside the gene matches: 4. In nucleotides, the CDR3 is TGTGCCAGCAGCTTGGAAGGGACAGGGGTCTCACCCCTCCACTTT. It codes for CASSLEGTGVSPLHF.

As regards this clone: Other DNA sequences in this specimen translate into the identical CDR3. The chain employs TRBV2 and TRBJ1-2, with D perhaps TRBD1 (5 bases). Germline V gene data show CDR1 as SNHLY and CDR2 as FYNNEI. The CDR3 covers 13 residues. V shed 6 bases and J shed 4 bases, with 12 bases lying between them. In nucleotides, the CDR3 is TGTGCCAGCAGGGGGGGGGATAGCTATGGCTACACCTTC. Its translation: CASRGGDSYGYTF. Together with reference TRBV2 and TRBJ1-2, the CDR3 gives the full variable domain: EPEVTQTPSHQVTQMGQEVILRCVPISNHLYFYWYRQILGQKVEFLVSFYNNEISEKSEIFDDQFSVERPDGSNFTLKIRSTKLEDSAMYFCASRGGDSYGYTFGSGTRLTVV.

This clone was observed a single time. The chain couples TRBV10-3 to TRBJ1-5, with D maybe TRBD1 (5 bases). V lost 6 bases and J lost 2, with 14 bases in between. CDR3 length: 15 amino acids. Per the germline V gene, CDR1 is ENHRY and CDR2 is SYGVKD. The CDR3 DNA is TGTGCCATCAGCTCCGGGACTCTAGGCAATCAGCCCCAGCATTTT. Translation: CAISSGTLGNQPQHF.

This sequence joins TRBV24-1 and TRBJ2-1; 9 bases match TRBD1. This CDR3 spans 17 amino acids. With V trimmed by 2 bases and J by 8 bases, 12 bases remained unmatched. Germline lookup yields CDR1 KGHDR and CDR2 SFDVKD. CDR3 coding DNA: TGTGCCACCAGTGATTGGATGACCGGGACAGGGACGGATGAGCAGTTCTTC. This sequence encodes CATSDWMTGTGTDEQFF.

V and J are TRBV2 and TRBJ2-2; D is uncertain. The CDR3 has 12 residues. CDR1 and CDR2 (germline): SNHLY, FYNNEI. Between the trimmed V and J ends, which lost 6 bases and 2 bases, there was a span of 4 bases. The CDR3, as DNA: TGTGCCAGCAGACTAAACACCGGGGAGCTGTTTTTT. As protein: CASRLNTGELFF.

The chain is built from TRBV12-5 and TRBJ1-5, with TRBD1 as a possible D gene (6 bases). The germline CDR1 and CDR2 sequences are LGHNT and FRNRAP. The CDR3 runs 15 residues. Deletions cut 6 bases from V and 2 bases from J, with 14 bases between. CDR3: CASGPGGAGNQPQHF. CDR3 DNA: TGTGCTAGTGGCCCCGGGGGGGCTGGCAATCAGCCCCAGCATTTT. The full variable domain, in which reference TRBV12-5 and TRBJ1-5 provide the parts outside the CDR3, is DARVTQTPRHKVTEMGQEVTMRCQPILGHNTVFWYRQTMMQGLELLAYFRNRAPLDDSGMPKDRFSAEMPDATLATLKIQPSEPRDSAVYFCASGPGGAGNQPQHFGDGTRLSIL.

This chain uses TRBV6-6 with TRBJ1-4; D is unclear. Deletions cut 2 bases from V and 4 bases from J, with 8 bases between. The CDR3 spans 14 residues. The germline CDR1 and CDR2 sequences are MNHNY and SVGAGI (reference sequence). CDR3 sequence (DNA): TGTGCCAGCAGTTACAACAGCCTTAATGAAAAACTGTTTTTT. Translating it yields CASSYNSLNEKLFF.

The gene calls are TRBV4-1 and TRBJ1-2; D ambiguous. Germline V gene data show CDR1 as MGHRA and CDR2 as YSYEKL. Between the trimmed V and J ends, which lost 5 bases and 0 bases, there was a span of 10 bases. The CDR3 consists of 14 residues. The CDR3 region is CASSSRIANYGYTF. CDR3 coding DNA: TGCGCCAGCAGCTCACGTATTGCTAACTATGGCTACACCTTC.

The CDR3: CASSLWGLGEQYF. CDR3 bases: TGTGCCAGCAGCTTGTGGGGGTTAGGGGAGCAGTACTTC. The chain is built from TRBV5-4 and TRBJ2-7; D possibly matches TRBD1 or TRBD2 (5 bases each). The V gene lost 1 base and the J gene lost 7 bases, with 12 bases spanning the gap. The germline gives CDR1 SGHNT, CDR2 YYREEE (reference sequence). The CDR3 is 13 amino acids.

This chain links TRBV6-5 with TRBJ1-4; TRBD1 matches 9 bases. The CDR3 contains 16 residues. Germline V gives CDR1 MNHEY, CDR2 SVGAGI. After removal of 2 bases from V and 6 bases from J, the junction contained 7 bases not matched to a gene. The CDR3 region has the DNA TGTGCCAGCAGTTACCTGAGTACAGGGGGCTATGAAAAACTGTTTTTT. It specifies CASSYLSTGGYEKLFF.